These 4 T cell receptor beta chains share one sample of origin, sequenced in a study of Graves' ophthalmopathy and Graves' hyperthyroidism. From RNA, the CDR3 regions of TCR beta chains were amplified and sequenced. Investigators did first-round RT-PCR with HTBI primers, then second-round multiplex PCR. TCRdb used MiXCR to reprocess the multiplex PCR reads, holding one entry per CDR3 protein. The sample has almost 400,000 distinct CDR3 sequences; about a sixth are singletons. The sample taken for sequencing was peripheral blood. The source is a woman aged 18-30 years with Graves' ophthalmopathy.

This clonotype was recorded many times. J is TRBJ2-7 and V is TRBV20-1, with D perhaps being TRBD1 or TRBD2 (5 bases each). With 3 bases removed from V and 3 bases from J, the gap between germline ends came to 18 bases. CDR1 and CDR2 (germline): DFQATT, SNEGSKA (reference sequence). The CDR3 has 15 amino acids. The CDR3 protein is CSARTPEGRYYEQYF. The CDR3 DNA follows: TGCAGTGCTAGGACCCCTGAGGGGCGCTACTACGAGCAGTACTTC.

This clonotype showed up many times. V gene TRBV6-1 combines with J gene TRBJ2-1; 11 bases are shared with TRBD2. This CDR3 region has 15 residues. V was pared by 6 bases and J by 4 bases, with 5 bases of the junction left unmatched. Germline CDR1 is MNHNS and CDR2 is SASEGT. The CDR3 reads CASRSSGGQYNEQFF. The CDR3 DNA reads TGTGCCAGCAGGTCTAGCGGGGGGCAATACAATGAGCAGTTCTTC.

This clonotype has ten or more counts. The chain uses TRBV28 and TRBJ2-6; D unclear. Trimming stripped 1 base from V and 4 bases from J, with 20 bases between. The CDR3 runs 19 residues. Germline V gene lookup returns CDR1 MDHEN and CDR2 SYDVKM. CDR3 coding DNA: TGTGCCAGCAGTTTATTTAACAGCCAAATCCCCCAAGGGGCCAACGTCCTGACTTTC. This encodes CASSLFNSQIPQGANVLTF.

The sample holds many counts of this clonotype. The V call is TRBV29-1, the J call TRBJ1-2; D may be TRBD1 (5 bases). This CDR3 spans 12 amino acids. Per the germline V gene, CDR1 is SQVTM and CDR2 is ANQGSEA. The V and J ends lost 6 bases and 8 bases respectively, with 16 bases between them. CDR3 coding DNA: TGCAGCGTACCACGGGGGGACTGGGGCTACACCTTC. Its protein is CSVPRGDWGYTF. Combining the CDR3 with reference TRBV29-1 and TRBJ1-2 gives the whole variable domain SAVISQKPSRDICQRGTSLTIQCQVDSQVTMMFWYRQQPGQSLTLIATANQGSEATYESGFVIDKFPISRPNLTFSTLTVSNMSPEDSSIYLCSVPRGDWGYTFGSGTRLTVV.